The present T cell receptor (beta chain) was sequenced within a study of T cell changes during pregnancy in multiple sclerosis (dated by TCRdb to between 2018 and 2021). Background on the whole study: The study examined how the T cell repertoire changed over the course of pregnancy in women with multiple sclerosis.

Library creation used the immunoSEQ multiplex PCR assay. TCRdb limited this immuneACCESS table to in-frame rearrangements with V and J called. A share of clones is missing; checked studies link under half to unresolved V genes, and the rest is unexplained. This sample has about 76,000 clones in its table, and about 94% of those were observed once. The top ten clones comprise 1.5% to 2% of the sample. About this clone: Its antigen is unknown. No much larger clone is present one base from it, and per-base qualities are unavailable.

V gives up 5 bases and J gives up 6 bases, and the segment between their germline ends measures 17 bases. CDR3 length: 15 amino acids, cysteine to phenylalanine. Only the CDR3 part of the read is kept: 45 bases, read in frame from the first base. For CDR1 and CDR2, the germline V gene (reference sequence) lists MNHEY and SMNVEV. This sample comprised peripheral blood, obtained in the first trimester of pregnancy. The rearranged segments are TRBV27 and TRBJ2-4, with TRBD2 tentatively as D gene (6 bases match). This TCR derives from a female donor in good health, enrolled as a control in a pregnancy study. The CDR3 protein is CASSPSWGVRNIQYF. The sequenced DNA is TGTGCCAGCAGTCCCTCGTGGGGGGTGCGAAACATTCAGTACTTC.